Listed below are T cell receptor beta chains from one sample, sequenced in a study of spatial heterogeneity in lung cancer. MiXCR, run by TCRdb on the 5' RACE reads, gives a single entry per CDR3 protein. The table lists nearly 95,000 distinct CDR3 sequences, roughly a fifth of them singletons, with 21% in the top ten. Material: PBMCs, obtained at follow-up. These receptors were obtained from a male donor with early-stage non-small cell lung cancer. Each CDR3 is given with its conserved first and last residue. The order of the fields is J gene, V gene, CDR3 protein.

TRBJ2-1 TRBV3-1 CASSRSGLAGVGQFF
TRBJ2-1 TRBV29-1 CSVVPSLVSRNNEQFF
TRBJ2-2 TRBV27 CASSFLSTGELFF
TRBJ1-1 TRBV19 CASSIAVSQQFTEAFF
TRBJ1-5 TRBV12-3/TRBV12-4 CASSTQGGPQHF
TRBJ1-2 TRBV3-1 CASSRTGGNGYTF
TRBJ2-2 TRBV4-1 CASSQGSVNTGELFF
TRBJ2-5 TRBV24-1 CATSHQGETQYF
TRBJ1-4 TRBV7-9 CASSSRQGNEKLFF
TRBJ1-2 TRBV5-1 CASTGQGASGYTF
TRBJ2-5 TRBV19 CASSRTGEETQYF
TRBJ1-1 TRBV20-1 CSARDLNGDTEAFF
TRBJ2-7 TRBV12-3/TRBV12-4 CASSRGTGYEQYF
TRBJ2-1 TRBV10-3 CATGGGEAGPYNEQFF
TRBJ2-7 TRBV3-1 CASSSLPGVGEQYF
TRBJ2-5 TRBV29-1 CSVGQAKETQYF
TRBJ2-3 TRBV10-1 CASRAGTGGNTDTQYF
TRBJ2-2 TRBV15 CATSRDVPVGNTGELFF
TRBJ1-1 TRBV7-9 CASSLSGAGTEAFF
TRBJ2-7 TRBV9 CASSRDSYEQYF
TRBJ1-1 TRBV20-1 CSARREGPNTEAFF
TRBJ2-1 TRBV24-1 CATSDPGQAYNEQFF